These T cell receptor beta chains were read from a single sample in a study of T cell changes during pregnancy in multiple sclerosis. TCRdb's copy holds only in-frame clones and misses some; the assay was immunoSEQ multiplex PCR. The sample has approximately 37,000 clones; around nine tenths are singletons. Sample: CD4+ T cells from peripheral blood mononuclear cells, taken before pregnancy. These receptors all stem from a female donor with multiple sclerosis, enrolled in a pregnancy study. The CDR3 runs from the conserved cysteine through the conserved F or W. D genes are given only for firm matches. The size field is filled for only some rows; it gives once, few, many or a size class.

abundance | d_gene | j_gene | v_gene | CDR3nt | CDR3aa
NA | TRBD1 | TRBJ2-3 | TRBV19 | TGTGCCAGTAGTTCCGGGGGCACAGGGGGTGGGACAGATACGCAGTATTTT | CASSSGGTGGGTDTQYF
few | NA | TRBJ2-7 | TRBV28 | TGTGCCAGTAGCGTGTCTCCCTCCTACGAGCAGTACTTC | CASSVSPSYEQYF
NA | TRBD2 | TRBJ2-7 | TRBV4-1 | TGCGCCAGCAGCCAAACCGGGACTAGCGTATACGAGCAGTACTTC | CASSQTGTSVYEQYF
once | TRBD2 | TRBJ2-1 | TRBV27 | TGTGCCAGCAGTCGACGGACTAGCGGGACCAACAATGAGCAGTTCTTC | CASSRRTSGTNNEQFF
NA | NA | TRBJ2-1 | TRBV7-6 | TGTGCCAGCAGCTTAGAACAGATAGGCAATGAGCAGTTCTTC | CASSLEQIGNEQFF
NA | NA | TRBJ1-2 | TRBV10-3 | TGTGCCATCGAGTCGGGAGGTGACTATGGCTACACCTTC | CAIESGGDYGYTF
NA | NA | TRBJ2-2 | TRBV9 | TGTGCCAGCAGCGTAGTCGTGGGAGGGGGCACCGGGGAGCTGTTTTTT | CASSVVVGGGTGELFF
NA | NA | TRBJ1-5 | TRBV6-5 | TGTGCCAGCAGTTACAGCAGGGGTGGACAGCCCCAGCATTTT | CASSYSRGGQPQHF
NA | TRBD1 | TRBJ2-3 | TRBV7-2 | TGTGCCAGCAGCGAGAGACAGGGCGGGAGCACAGATACGCAGTATTTT | CASSERQGGSTDTQYF
NA | TRBD2 | TRBJ2-3 | TRBV29-1 | TGCAGCGTTGACCCAAGCGGGAGGGCCTCAGATACGCAGTATTTT | CSVDPSGRASDTQYF
NA | TRBD1 | TRBJ1-2 | TRBV19 | TGTGCCAGTAGTCCGGGACAGGGTTATGGCTACACCTTC | CASSPGQGYGYTF
NA | NA | TRBJ1-5 | TRBV28 | TGTGCCAGCAGTTTATCAGGGGTCAATCAGCCCCAGCATTTT | CASSLSGVNQPQHF
NA | NA | TRBJ1-2 | TRBV5-5 | TGTGCCAGCAGCTTGGAACAGGGCGACTATGGCTACACCTTC | CASSLEQGDYGYTF
NA | NA | TRBJ1-3 | TRBV28 | TGTGCCAGCGTCATTGGGGGGGCTTACGGAAACACCATATATTTT | CASVIGGAYGNTIYF
NA | NA | TRBJ1-5 | TRBV19 | TGTGCCAGTAGGCGGGGTAGCAATCAGCCCCAGCATTTT | CASRRGSNQPQHF
once | NA | TRBJ2-3 | TRBV27 | TGTGCCAGCAGTTTATTCGGACAGTATTCACTAGATACGCAGTATTTT | CASSLFGQYSLDTQYF
NA | TRBD1 | TRBJ2-3 | TRBV9 | TGTGCCAGCAGCTCTACTGGACAGGGGGGTGCAGATACGCAGTATTTT | CASSSTGQGGADTQYF
NA | TRBD1 | TRBJ1-3 | TRBV28 | TGTGCCAGCAGCCGCGGGACAGGGAGGTCGACCATATATTTT | CASSRGTGRSTIYF
NA | NA | TRBJ2-7 | TRBV6-1 | TGTGCCAGCAAGCTAGGCGACGAGCAGTACTTC | CASKLGDEQYF
once | NA | TRBJ2-3 | TRBV18 | TGTGCCAGCTCACCACGTCAGGGTGACACAGATACGCAGTATTTT | CASSPRQGDTDTQYF
NA | TRBD1 | TRBJ1-5 | TRBV6-5 | TGTGCCTCTGGACAGGGGGGCTATCAGCCCCAGCATTTT | CASGQGGYQPQHF
NA | TRBD2 | TRBJ2-1 | TRBV4-3 | TGCGCCAGCAGCCAAGCACTAGCGGGAGGGGACAATGAGCAGTTCTTC | CASSQALAGGDNEQFF
NA | TRBD1 | TRBJ2-5 | TRBV5-4 | TGTGCCAGCAGCTTGGACAGGGGGAAGACCCAGTACTTC | CASSLDRGKTQYF
NA | NA | TRBJ1-5 | TRBV28 | TGTGCCAGCAGTTTAAGGACCTTATCGGGGCAGCCCCAGCATTTT | CASSLRTLSGQPQHF
NA | NA | TRBJ1-1 | TRBV14 | TGTGCCAGCAGCCAAGATATTATGAACACTGAAGCTTTCTTT | CASSQDIMNTEAFF
NA | NA | TRBJ1-2 | TRBV5-1 | TGCGCCAGCAGCTGGTCATTACAGCCTAACTATGGCTACACCTTC | CASSWSLQPNYGYTF
NA | TRBD2 | TRBJ2-3 | TRBV5-4 | TGTGCCACCTCGAAATCAGCGGGAGGCACAGATACGCAGTATTTT | CATSKSAGGTDTQYF
NA | NA | TRBJ1-4 | TRBV2 | TGTGCCAGCAGTGAAATGTTTATGTATGAAAAACTGTTTTTT | CASSEMFMYEKLFF
NA | TRBD1 | TRBJ1-4 | TRBV19 | TGTGCCAGTAGTATTGGGACAGGGAGTGAAAAACTGTTTTTT | CASSIGTGSEKLFF
NA | TRBD1 | TRBJ1-1 | TRBV11-2 | TGTGCCAGCAGCCGCGCCAACAGGGGCAATATGAACACTGAAGCTTTCTTT | CASSRANRGNMNTEAFF
NA | NA | TRBJ2-5 | TRBV6-6 | TGTGCCAGCAGTTACGGTAGGGGTCACCAGACCCAGTACTTC | CASSYGRGHQTQYF
NA | TRBD2 | TRBJ2-1 | TRBV6-5 | TGTGCCAGCAGGAGGACTAGCGGCTACAATGAGCAGTTCTTC | CASRRTSGYNEQFF
NA | TRBD1 | TRBJ2-7 | TRBV2 | TGTGCCAGCAGTGCGGGACAGGGGGCTGGCGAGCAGTACTTC | CASSAGQGAGEQYF
NA | NA | TRBJ2-7 | TRBV10-1 | TGCGCCAGCAGTTTTGAACAGGCGGCCTACGAGCAGTACTTC | CASSFEQAAYEQYF
NA | TRBD2 | TRBJ2-1 | TRBV5-1 | TGCGCCAGCAGTTCGGGACTAGCGGGAGGTAGGTCCTACAATGAGCAGTTCTTC | CASSSGLAGGRSYNEQFF